A single sample is the source of the 32 T cell receptor beta chains below, sequenced in a study of identical twins. MiXCR was run by TCRdb on the 5' RACE reads, yielding one entry per CDR3 protein. The table lists around 550,000 distinct CDR3 sequences, over 12% of them singletons. The same data also went into a second study, on yellow fever vaccine responses in identical twins.

Sequencing used CD4+ T cells sorted from blood. The receptors derive from a woman under 30 in good health.

The rearrangement links TRBV11-2 to TRBJ2-2; TRBD1 agrees at 7 bases. The CDR3 runs 16 residues. Germline values: CDR1 SGHAT, CDR2 FQNNGV. V trimming: 5 bases; J trimming: 9 bases; junction bases outside the gene matches: 15. The CDR3 nucleotides read TGTGCCAGCAGCCCATACCCGACAGGGCTTGTCCGGGAGCTGTTTTTT. Amino acid sequence: CASSPYPTGLVRELFF.

The V gene is TRBV3-1, the J gene TRBJ2-2; tentative D call: TRBD1 (6 bases). The V gene lost 3 bases and the J gene lost 5 bases, with 13 bases spanning the gap. The germline V gene encodes CDR1 LGHDT and CDR2 YNNKEL (reference sequence). The CDR3 totals 15 residues. CDR3 protein: CASSHLGQKTGELFF. CDR3 nucleotide sequence: TGTGCCAGCAGCCACTTGGGACAAAAGACCGGGGAGCTGTTTTTT.

A few counts support this clonotype. The CDR3 region has the DNA TGCAGTGCTAACCGGGACAGCAATCAGCCCCAGCATTTT. Protein: CSANRDSNQPQHF. V usage is TRBV20-1 and J usage is TRBJ1-5, with D perhaps TRBD1 (5 bases). V was cut by 4 bases and J by 1 base, with 8 bases left in between. CDR1 is DFQATT, CDR2 SNEGSKA, per germline (reference sequence). The CDR3 has 13 amino acids.

This clonotype was recorded at least ten times. The rearrangement joins TRBV7-2 to TRBJ2-2, with D unresolved. Germline V lookup: CDR1 SGHTA, CDR2 FQGNSA. The CDR3 contains 14 residues. Trimming took 1 base from V and 7 from J, leaving 10 bases between them. The CDR3 here is CASSLDNGVGELFF. The CDR3 DNA reads as TGTGCCAGCAGCTTAGACAATGGTGTCGGGGAGCTGTTTTTT. Based on the CDR3 plus reference TRBV7-2 and TRBJ2-2, the full variable domain is GAGVSQSPSNKVTEKGKDVELRCDPISGHTALYWYRQSLGQGLEFLIYFQGNSAPDKSGLPSDRFSAERTGGSVSTLTIQRTQQEDSAVYLCASSLDNGVGELFFGEGSRLTVL.

This clonotype was detected only a few times. V gene TRBV25-1 combines with J gene TRBJ2-1; TRBD1 agrees at 8 bases. CDR1 MGHDK and CDR2 SYGVNS come from the germline V gene. Germline trimming cut 1 base from V and 5 bases from J; bases unmatched to any gene: 4. The length of the CDR3 is 15 residues. CDR3 nucleotides: TGTGCCAGCAGTGAATTGGACAGGGCCCACAATGAGCAGTTCTTC. Protein sequence: CASSELDRAHNEQFF.

The CDR3 DNA sequence: TGTGCCAGCAGCCCTAAGACAGGACAGGAACACAATGAGCAGTTCTTC. This gives the protein CASSPKTGQEHNEQFF. The rearrangement joins TRBV14 to TRBJ2-1, with 7 bases identical to TRBD1. Germline loops: CDR1 SGHDN, CDR2 FVKESK. V lost 4 bases, J lost 5 bases, and 11 bases stayed unmatched. This CDR3 has 16 residues.

J is TRBJ1-4 and V is TRBV6-1; TRBD1 agrees at 9 bases. The CDR3 spans 15 residues. Germline-derived CDR1 and CDR2 are MNHNS and SASEGT. V lost 4 bases, J lost 6 bases, and 6 bases stayed unmatched. The CDR3 nucleotides read TGTGCCAGCAGTGCGGGACAGGGAACGTATGAAAAACTGTTTTTT. As protein: CASSAGQGTYEKLFF.

The chain employs TRBV5-6 and TRBJ2-1; 7 bases align to TRBD1. The CDR3 runs 15 residues. Germline V gives CDR1 SGHDT, CDR2 YYEEEE. V lost 4 bases and J lost 5; bases outside the gene matches: 9. The CDR3 loop reads CASSLDRVPNNEQFF. CDR3 coding DNA: TGTGCCAGCAGCCTCGACAGGGTCCCTAACAATGAGCAGTTCTTC.

The rearrangement joins TRBV10-3 to TRBJ2-1, with 9 bases lining up with TRBD1. This CDR3 region has 12 residues. V shed 8 bases and J 12 bases; nucleotides not matched to a gene: 8. Germline CDR1 reads ENHRY; CDR2 reads SYGVKD. DNA of the CDR3: TGTGCCATCTCTCCGACAGGGGGATGGCAGTTCTTC. It is translated as CAISPTGGWQFF.

In this sample, this clonotype turned up a few times. V and J are TRBV20-1 and TRBJ1-4; tentative D call: TRBD1 (5 bases). The germline V gene has CDR1 DFQATT and CDR2 SNEGSKA (reference sequence). V lost 6 bases and J 7 bases, leaving 12 bases between the germline ends. The CDR3 is made up of 12 amino acids. CDR3 loop: CSARELSEKLFF. The DNA of the CDR3 is TGCAGTGCCAGGGAGTTGAGTGAAAAACTGTTTTTT.

The rearrangement links TRBV12-3 or TRBV12-4 to TRBJ2-2; 8 positions agree with TRBD2. V shed 6 bases, J shed 6 bases, and the junction held 9 bases outside the gene matches. The CDR3 extends over 15 amino acids. The CDR3 spells CASRQRELGAGELFF. CDR3 nucleotide sequence: TGTGCCAGCAGGCAGCGGGAGCTTGGTGCCGGGGAGCTGTTTTTT.

This clonotype was found a few times. This sequence joins TRBV7-2 and TRBJ1-2; D uncertain. This CDR3 contains 13 residues. CDR1 SGHTA and CDR2 FQGNSA come from the germline V gene. Trimming removed 5 bases at V and 1 base at J, with 8 bases between. The CDR3 loop reads CASSPTINYGYTF. DNA of the CDR3: TGTGCCAGCAGCCCTACAATTAACTATGGCTACACCTTC.

The genes are TRBV20-1 and TRBJ2-5; 9 bases align to TRBD1. After removal of 5 bases from V and 5 bases from J, the junction contained 12 bases not matched to a gene. Germline CDR1 and CDR2: DFQATT and SNEGSKA (reference sequence). This CDR3 has 15 amino acids. The CDR3 DNA sequence: TGCAGTGCTGGTCCCGGGACAGGGAAGTCGGAGACCCAGTACTTC. Translation gives CSAGPGTGKSETQYF.

This rearrangement joins TRBV6-6 to TRBJ2-7, with a weak D call TRBD1 (7 bases). The CDR3 length is 13 residues. Trimming shortened V by 2 bases and J by 7 bases, and 12 bases separated the two germline ends. The germline gives CDR1 MNHNY, CDR2 SVGAGI (reference sequence). CDR3 nucleotide sequence: TGTGCCAGCAGTTACGTGCCAGGGGGGGAGCAGTACTTC. It translates to CASSYVPGGEQYF.

The gene calls are TRBV3-1 and TRBJ2-1, with 8 positions matching TRBD2. Trimming at V came to 6 bases and at J to 0 bases, leaving 16 bases not matched to a gene. This CDR3 has 19 amino acids. Germline V gene lookup returns CDR1 LGHDT and CDR2 YNNKEL (reference sequence). DNA for the CDR3: TGTGCCAGCAGGCGCGGGGTCAGCGGGAGCCAGAGCTCCTACAATGAGCAGTTCTTC. Translated: CASRRGVSGSQSSYNEQFF.

This clonotype came up many times. V usage is TRBV10-3 and J usage is TRBJ2-1; 8 bases are a match to TRBD2. CDR3 size: 12 residues. Germline CDR1 ENHRY, CDR2 SYGVKD. J gave up 7 bases and V 7 bases, and 3 bases lay outside the gene matches. The CDR3 region has the DNA TGTGCCATCACCGGGACTAGTAATGAGCAGTTCTTC. Amino acid sequence: CAITGTSNEQFF.

This chain connects TRBV10-1 to TRBJ1-1, with 7 bases identical to TRBD1. V lost 3 bases to trimming and J lost 7 bases; unmatched junction nucleotides: 5. From germline, CDR1 is WNHNN and CDR2 SYGVQD (reference sequence). The CDR3 sequence is 13 residues long. CDR3 sequence (DNA): TGCGCCAGCAGTGAAGCGAACAGGGGTGAAGCTTTCTTT. This translates into CASSEANRGEAFF.

The chain couples TRBV2 to TRBJ2-1, with TRBD2 matching over 11 bases. The CDR3 loop spans 16 amino acids. Trimming at V came to 6 bases and at J to 5 bases, leaving 9 bases not matched to a gene. Looked up from germline, CDR1 is SNHLY and CDR2 is FYNNEI. In DNA, the CDR3 is TGTGCCAGCAGGAAGGGGACTAGCGGATACAACAATGAGCAGTTCTTC. This translates into CASRKGTSGYNNEQFF.

This clonotype came up a few times. The gene calls are TRBV12-3 or TRBV12-4 and TRBJ2-3; a weak D match, TRBD2 (5 bases). Trimming pared 5 bases from V and 0 bases from J, leaving 12 bases between. The CDR3 length is 15 residues. This chain's CDR3 is CASSLSSISTDTQYF. CDR3 sequence (DNA): TGTGCCAGCAGTCTTTCTAGCATTAGCACAGATACGCAGTATTTT.

This clonotype was counted between two and nine times. This chain connects TRBV20-1 to TRBJ1-6; TRBD1 might be the D (6 bases). From germline, CDR1 is DFQATT and CDR2 SNEGSKA (reference sequence). There are 14 residues in the CDR3. V was cut by 0 bases and J by 6 bases, with 9 bases left in between. The chain's CDR3 is CSAREGAFNSPLHF. As DNA, the CDR3 is TGCAGTGCTAGAGAGGGGGCGTTTAATTCACCCCTCCACTTT.

The chain employs TRBV27 and TRBJ2-3; 12 bases line up with TRBD2. The CDR3 extends over 12 amino acids. Per the germline V gene, CDR1 is MNHEY and CDR2 is SMNVEV (reference sequence). Trimming at V came to 6 bases and at J to 11 bases, leaving 3 bases not matched to a gene. The CDR3 bases are TGTGCCAGCAGCCCGACTAGCGGGAGGCAGTATTTT. Translating gives CASSPTSGRQYF.

This clonotype was picked up a small number of times. The chain has TRBV3-1 and TRBJ1-1; D not certain. The CDR3 is made up of 15 amino acids. Germline-derived CDR1 and CDR2 are LGHDT and YNNKEL (reference sequence). V was trimmed by 0 bases and J by 0 bases, leaving 8 bases between them. This chain's CDR3 is CASSQEVTLNTEAFF. The CDR3 region has the DNA TGTGCCAGCAGCCAAGAAGTGACATTGAACACTGAAGCTTTCTTT.

The CDR3 DNA sequence: TGTGCCAGCAGTTCAAGGGGCTCCTACGAGCAGTACGTC. It is translated as CASSSRGSYEQYV. The chain has TRBV12-3 or TRBV12-4 and TRBJ2-7, with D maybe TRBD1 (5 bases). Trimming took 4 bases from V and 0 from J, leaving 7 bases between them. The CDR3 length is 13 residues.

The genes are TRBV12-3 or TRBV12-4 and TRBJ2-1; D is undetermined. The V end lost 7 bases, the J end lost 4 bases, and 8 bases lay between the germline ends. This CDR3 comprises 12 residues. The CDR3: CASTWQYNEQFF. CDR3 DNA: TGTGCCAGCACGTGGCAGTACAATGAGCAGTTCTTC.

In this sample, this clonotype turned up a few times. As DNA, the CDR3 is TGTGCCATCAGTGAGTCGAAGACGCAAGAGACCCAGTACTTC. This translates into CAISESKTQETQYF. The chain uses TRBV10-3 and TRBJ2-5; D unresolved. This CDR3 spans 14 amino acids. V lost 0 bases to trimming and J lost 2 bases, with 7 bases between them. CDR1 is ENHRY, CDR2 SYGVKD, per germline.

This clonotype turned up a few times. The chain recombines TRBV10-3 with TRBJ2-7, with D maybe TRBD1 (6 bases). The CDR3 runs to 14 residues. The germline gives CDR1 ENHRY, CDR2 SYGVKD. Trimming took 3 bases from V and 4 from J, leaving 13 bases between them. The CDR3 here is CAISDLGAGYEQYV. The CDR3 DNA is TGTGCCATCAGTGATTTGGGGGCCGGATACGAGCAGTACGTC.

This clonotype appeared a few times. The chain joins TRBV3-1 to TRBJ2-7; a possible D gene is TRBD2 (5 bases). V shed 4 bases and J shed 3 bases, with 10 bases lying between them. CDR1 and CDR2 from the germline V gene are LGHDT and YNNKEL (reference sequence). The length of the CDR3 is 13 residues. CDR3 region: CASSRRINYEQYF. The CDR3 DNA reads TGTGCCAGCAGCCGGAGGATCAACTACGAGCAGTACTTC.

The chain carries TRBV28 and TRBJ2-7; weak D call: TRBD2 (5 bases). Germline V CDR1 and CDR2: MDHEN, SYDVKM. This CDR3 comprises 13 residues. The V end lost 6 bases, the J end lost 4 bases, and 13 bases lay between the germline ends. The CDR3 DNA reads TGTGCCAGCAGAAGCGGCGGCGGGTACGAGCAGTACTTC. Protein product: CASRSGGGYEQYF. The full variable domain, rest sourced from reference TRBV28 and TRBJ2-7, is DVKVTQSSRYLVKRTGEKVFLECVQDMDHENMFWYRQDPGLGLRLIYFSYDVKMKEKGDIPEGYSVSREKKERFSLILESASTNQTSMYLCASRSGGGYEQYFGPGTRLTVT.

The CDR3 coding sequence is TGTGCCAGCAGTGACCAGGTGGGGGGTCCTGTTGGCTATGGCTACACCTTC. Translated, it gives CASSDQVGGPVGYGYTF. The gene calls are TRBV25-1 and TRBJ1-2; a weak D match, TRBD1 (5 bases). The V and J ends lost 3 bases and 4 bases respectively, with 21 bases between them. Germline lookup yields CDR1 MGHDK and CDR2 SYGVNS. The CDR3 contains 17 residues.

This clonotype was counted only a few times. CDR3 sequence reads: CASPLATSGSRSDEQFF. DNA for the CDR3: TGTGCCAGCCCCCTCGCTACTAGCGGGAGTCGTAGCGATGAGCAGTTCTTC. The chain links TRBV2 to TRBJ2-1, with TRBD2 matching over 11 bases. Germline CDR1 SNHLY, CDR2 FYNNEI. J gave up 8 bases and V 8 bases, and 17 bases lay outside the gene matches. This CDR3 has 17 amino acids.

There are a few counts of this clonotype. The chain combines TRBV13 with TRBJ2-3; tentatively, D is TRBD1 (5 bases). There are 15 residues in the CDR3. Germline CDR1 and CDR2: PRHDT and FYEKMQ (reference sequence). V lost 4 bases and J 2 bases, leaving 13 bases between the germline ends. DNA of the CDR3: TGTGCCAGCAGCTCGACGACAGCCACCACAGATACGCAGTATTTT. This codes for CASSSTTATTDTQYF.

This rearrangement joins TRBV12-3 or TRBV12-4 to TRBJ2-4; D is perhaps TRBD1 or TRBD2 (7 bases each). The CDR3 contains 14 residues. Trimming shortened V by 5 bases and J by 4 bases, and 12 bases separated the two germline ends. The CDR3: CASSQGGPKNIQYF. In DNA, the CDR3 is TGTGCCAGCAGTCAGGGGGGGCCTAAAAACATTCAGTACTTC.